This TCR beta chain was recorded in a study of blood T cell repertoires in COVID-19. Background on the study: Specimens from acute and convalescent COVID-19 originated in the United States, Italy and Spain. From T cells, B-cell-depleted T cells, or PBMCs came the material, which was cDNA or gDNA.

Methods used by the authors: By means of reference gene primer amplification, nucleated cell counts were estimated. The repertoire was sequenced with immunoSEQ multiplex PCR; TCRdb's copy has only in-frame clones and lacks some. Clone size and the V and J calls come from that table; the DNA yielded D and trimming. The sample has 120,000 or so clones, over 80% seen once; the top ten hold 12%. This clone was picked up a small number of times. CDR3 length: 13 amino acids. V gave up 2 bases and J gave up 4 bases, with 8 bases separating them. Germline CDR1 and CDR2: MNHEY and SVGAGI. Sequenced input: peripheral blood. The genes are TRBV6-5 and TRBJ1-1; D uncertain. The TCR sequence derives from a man aged 55 to 70 with acute or convalescent COVID-19. DNA of the CDR3: TGTGCCAGCAGTTACGGGGAGGGCACTGAAGCTTTCTTT. Translating gives CASSYGEGTEAFF.